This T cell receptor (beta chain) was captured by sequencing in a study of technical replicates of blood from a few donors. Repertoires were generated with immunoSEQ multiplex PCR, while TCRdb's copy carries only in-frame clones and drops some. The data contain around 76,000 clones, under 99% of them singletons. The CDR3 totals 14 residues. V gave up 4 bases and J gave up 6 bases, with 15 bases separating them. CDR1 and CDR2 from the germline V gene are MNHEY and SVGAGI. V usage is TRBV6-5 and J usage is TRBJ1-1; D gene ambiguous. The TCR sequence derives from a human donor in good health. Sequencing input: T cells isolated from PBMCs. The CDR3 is CASSSTGISAEAFF. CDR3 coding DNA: TGTGCCAGCAGTTCCACGGGAATATCGGCTGAAGCTTTCTTT.